Included here is one T cell receptor beta chain sequence, with context. The antigen remains undetermined. The data were obtained in a study of coeliac disease. The CDR3 has 12 amino acids. Trimming cost V 9 bases and J 8 bases, with 14 bases left between them. Germline CDR1 LNHDA, CDR2 SQIVND (reference sequence). Produced via immunoSEQ multiplex PCR; TCRdb's table is partial and in-frame only. Among some 3,100 clones, 55% to 70% were seen once, and the ten largest hold about two fifths. Study-wide points: Intraepithelial and lamina propria fractions were not highly pure, so cross-contamination was possible.

This TCR came from a woman aged 40-49 years. The sequencing sample was made of intraepithelial lymphocytes from the gut. The rearrangement links TRBV19 to TRBJ2-4, with D maybe TRBD2 (6 bases). CDR3 in amino acids: CASRLGKDIQYF. CDR3 DNA sequence: TGTGCCAGCAGACTAGGGAAGGACATTCAGTACTTC.